One T cell receptor beta chain is described in this entry. The sample originates from a study of tumor and adjacent non-tumor tissue in lung cancer. For the study at large: The patients, some ten men and 4 to 6 women, were about 30 to 85 with stage I to III disease.

No cell sorting was done before RNA was extracted from the tissue. TCRbeta libraries were built with three rounds of nested PCR, modified from ARM-PCR. Each CDR3 protein is one row after TCRdb ran MiXCR on the multiplex PCR reads. The sample consists of about 200,000 distinct CDR3 sequences, around 71% of them appearing once. V trimming: 1 base; J trimming: 5 bases; junction bases outside the gene matches: 9. The CDR3 is made up of 17 amino acids. In germline, CDR1 is SGHAT, CDR2 FQNNGV. This TCR was sampled from a man between 60 and 75 years old with non-small cell lung cancer. The specimen sequenced was lung tumor tissue. The chain has TRBV11-2 and TRBJ2-4; TRBD1 agrees at 9 bases. The CDR3, as DNA: TGTGCCAGCAGCTTAGGGAGGACAGGGGTTGCCGAAAACATTCAGTACTTC. Protein sequence: CASSLGRTGVAENIQYF.